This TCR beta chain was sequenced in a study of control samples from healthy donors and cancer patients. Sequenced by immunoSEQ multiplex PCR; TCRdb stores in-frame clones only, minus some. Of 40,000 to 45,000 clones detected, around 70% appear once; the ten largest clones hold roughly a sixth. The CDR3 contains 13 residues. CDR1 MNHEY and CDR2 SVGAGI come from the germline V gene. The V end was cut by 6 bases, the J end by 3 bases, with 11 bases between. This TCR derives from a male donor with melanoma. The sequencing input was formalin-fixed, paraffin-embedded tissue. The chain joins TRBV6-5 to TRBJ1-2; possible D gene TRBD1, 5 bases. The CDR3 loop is CASSPGLDYGYTF. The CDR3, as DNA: TGTGCCAGCAGCCCGGGGCTGGACTATGGCTACACCTTC.